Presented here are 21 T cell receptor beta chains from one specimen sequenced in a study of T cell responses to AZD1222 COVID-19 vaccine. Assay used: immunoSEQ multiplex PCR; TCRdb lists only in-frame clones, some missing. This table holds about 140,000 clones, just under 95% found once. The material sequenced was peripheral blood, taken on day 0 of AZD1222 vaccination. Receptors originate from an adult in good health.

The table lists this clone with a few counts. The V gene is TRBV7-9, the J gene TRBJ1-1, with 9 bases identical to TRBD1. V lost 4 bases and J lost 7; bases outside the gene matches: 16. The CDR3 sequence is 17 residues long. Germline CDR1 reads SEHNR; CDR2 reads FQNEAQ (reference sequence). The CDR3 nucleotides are TGTGCCAGCAGCTCAAGACCGGGACAGGGCGACTACGGTGAAGCTTTCTTT. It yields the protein CASSSRPGQGDYGEAFF.

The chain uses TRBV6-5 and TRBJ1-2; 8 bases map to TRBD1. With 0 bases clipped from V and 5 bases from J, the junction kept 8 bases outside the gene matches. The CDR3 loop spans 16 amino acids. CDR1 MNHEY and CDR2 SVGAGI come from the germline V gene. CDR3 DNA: TGTGCCAGCAGTTACTCAGCAGGGGGCGGCCCATATGGCTACACCTTC. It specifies CASSYSAGGGPYGYTF.

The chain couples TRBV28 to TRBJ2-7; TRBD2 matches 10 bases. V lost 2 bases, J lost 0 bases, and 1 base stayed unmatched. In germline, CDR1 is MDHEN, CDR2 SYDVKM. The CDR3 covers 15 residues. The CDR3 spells CASSLLAGASYEQYF. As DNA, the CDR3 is TGTGCCAGCAGTTTACTAGCGGGGGCCTCCTACGAGCAGTACTTC. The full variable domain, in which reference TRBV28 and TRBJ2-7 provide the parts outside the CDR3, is DVKVTQSSRYLVKRTGEKVFLECVQDMDHENMFWYRQDPGLGLRLIYFSYDVKMKEKGDIPEGYSVSREKKERFSLILESASTNQTSMYLCASSLLAGASYEQYFGPGTRLTVT.

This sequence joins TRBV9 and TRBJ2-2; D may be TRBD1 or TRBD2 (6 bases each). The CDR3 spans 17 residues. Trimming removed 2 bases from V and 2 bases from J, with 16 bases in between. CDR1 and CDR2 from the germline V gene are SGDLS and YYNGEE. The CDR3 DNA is TGTGCCAGCAGCGTCCGGTGGGGGGCTTCAAACACCGGGGAGCTGTTTTTT. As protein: CASSVRWGASNTGELFF.

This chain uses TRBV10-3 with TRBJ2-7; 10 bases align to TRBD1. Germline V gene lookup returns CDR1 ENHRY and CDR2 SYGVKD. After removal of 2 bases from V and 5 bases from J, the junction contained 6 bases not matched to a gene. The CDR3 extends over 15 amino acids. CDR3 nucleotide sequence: TGTGCCATCAGTGAGAGGGACAGGGGCGGGGACGAGCAGTACTTC. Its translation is CAISERDRGGDEQYF.

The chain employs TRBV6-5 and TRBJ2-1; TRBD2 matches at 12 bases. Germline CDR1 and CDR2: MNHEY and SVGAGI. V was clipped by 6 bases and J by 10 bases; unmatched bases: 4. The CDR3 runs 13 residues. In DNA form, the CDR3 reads TGTGCCAGCAGACTAGGACTAGCGGGAGAGCAGTTCTTC. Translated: CASRLGLAGEQFF.

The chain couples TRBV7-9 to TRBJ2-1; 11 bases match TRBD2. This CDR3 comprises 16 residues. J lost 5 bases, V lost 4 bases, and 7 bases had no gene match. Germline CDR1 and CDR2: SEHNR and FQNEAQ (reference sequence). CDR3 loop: CASSSKLAGVDNEQFF. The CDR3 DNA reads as TGTGCCAGCAGCTCAAAACTAGCGGGAGTTGACAATGAGCAGTTCTTC.

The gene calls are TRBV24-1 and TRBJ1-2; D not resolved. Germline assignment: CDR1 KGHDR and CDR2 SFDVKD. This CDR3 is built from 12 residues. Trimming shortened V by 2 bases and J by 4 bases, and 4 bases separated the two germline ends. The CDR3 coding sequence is TGTGCCACCAGTGATTCACCCTATGGCTACACCTTC. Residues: CATSDSPYGYTF.

The CDR3 DNA reads TGTGCCAGCAGCGTAGATTCGGGGCCAAACATTCAGTACTTC. Encoded protein: CASSVDSGPNIQYF. This chain connects TRBV9 to TRBJ2-4; D may correspond to TRBD1 or TRBD2 (5 bases each). Trimming stripped 0 bases from V and 6 bases from J, with 10 bases between. The CDR3 runs 14 residues. Germline CDR1 SGDLS, CDR2 YYNGEE.

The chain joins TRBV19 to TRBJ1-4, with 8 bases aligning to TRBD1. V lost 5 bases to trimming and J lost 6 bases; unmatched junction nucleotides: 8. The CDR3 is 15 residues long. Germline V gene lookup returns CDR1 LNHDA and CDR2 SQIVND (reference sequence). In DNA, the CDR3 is TGTGCCAGTAGTCGGATCGACAGGGGTGATGAAAAACTGTTTTTT. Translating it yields CASSRIDRGDEKLFF.

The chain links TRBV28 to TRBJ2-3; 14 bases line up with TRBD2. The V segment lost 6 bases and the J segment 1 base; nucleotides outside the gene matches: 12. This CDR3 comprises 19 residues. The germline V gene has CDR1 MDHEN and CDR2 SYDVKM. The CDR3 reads CASRDGTSGRGVGTDTQYF. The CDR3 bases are TGTGCCAGCAGGGATGGGACTAGCGGGAGAGGGGTGGGCACAGATACGCAGTATTTT.

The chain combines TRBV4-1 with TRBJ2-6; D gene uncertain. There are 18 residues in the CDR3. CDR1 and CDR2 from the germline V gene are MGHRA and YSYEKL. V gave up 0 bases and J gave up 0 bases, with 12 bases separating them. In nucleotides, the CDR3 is TGCGCCAGCAGCCAAGATTGGGGTCGCCTCTCTGGGGCCAACGTCCTGACTTTC. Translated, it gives CASSQDWGRLSGANVLTF.

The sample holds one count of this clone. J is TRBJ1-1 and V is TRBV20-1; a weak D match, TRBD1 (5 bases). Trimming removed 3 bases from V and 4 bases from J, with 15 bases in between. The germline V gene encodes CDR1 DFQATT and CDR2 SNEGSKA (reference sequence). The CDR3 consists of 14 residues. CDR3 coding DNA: TGCAGTGCTAGTAGGTTACGAGGGACCACTGAAGCTTTCTTT. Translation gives CSASRLRGTTEAFF.

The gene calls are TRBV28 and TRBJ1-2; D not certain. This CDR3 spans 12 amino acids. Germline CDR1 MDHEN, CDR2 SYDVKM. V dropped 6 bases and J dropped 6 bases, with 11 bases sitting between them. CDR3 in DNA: TGTGCCAGCAGCTCACGTGGGGATGGCTACACCTTC. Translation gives CASSSRGDGYTF.

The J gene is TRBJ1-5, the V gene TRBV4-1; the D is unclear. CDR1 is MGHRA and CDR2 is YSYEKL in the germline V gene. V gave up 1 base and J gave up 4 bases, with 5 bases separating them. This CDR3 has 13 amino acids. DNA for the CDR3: TGCGCCAGCAGCCAAGGGCTAAATCAGCCCCAGCATTTT. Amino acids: CASSQGLNQPQHF.

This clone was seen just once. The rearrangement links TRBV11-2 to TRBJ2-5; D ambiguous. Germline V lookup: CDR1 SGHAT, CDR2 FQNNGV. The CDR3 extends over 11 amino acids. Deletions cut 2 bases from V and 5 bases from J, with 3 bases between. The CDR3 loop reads CASSLTETQYF. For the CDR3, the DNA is TGTGCCAGCAGCTTAACTGAGACCCAGTACTTC.

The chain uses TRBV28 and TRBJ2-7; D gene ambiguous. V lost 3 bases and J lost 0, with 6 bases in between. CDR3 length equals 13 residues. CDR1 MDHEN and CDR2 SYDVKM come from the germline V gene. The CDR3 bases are TGTGCCAGCAGTTTGCAGTACTCCTACGAGCAGTACTTC. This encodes CASSLQYSYEQYF. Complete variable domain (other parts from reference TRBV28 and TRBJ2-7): DVKVTQSSRYLVKRTGEKVFLECVQDMDHENMFWYRQDPGLGLRLIYFSYDVKMKEKGDIPEGYSVSREKKERFSLILESASTNQTSMYLCASSLQYSYEQYFGPGTRLTVT.

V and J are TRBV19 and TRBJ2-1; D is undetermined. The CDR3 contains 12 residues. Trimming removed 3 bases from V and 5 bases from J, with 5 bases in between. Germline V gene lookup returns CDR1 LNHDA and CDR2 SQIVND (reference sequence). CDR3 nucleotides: TGTGCCAGTAGTATTTACAACAATGAGCAGTTCTTC. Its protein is CASSIYNNEQFF.

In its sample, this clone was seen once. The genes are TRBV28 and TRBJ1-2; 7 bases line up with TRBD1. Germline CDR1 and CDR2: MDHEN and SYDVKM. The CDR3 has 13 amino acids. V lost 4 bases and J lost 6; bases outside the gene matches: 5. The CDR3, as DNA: TGTGCCAGCAGTTCTCCGGGACAGCATGGCTACACCTTC. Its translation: CASSSPGQHGYTF.

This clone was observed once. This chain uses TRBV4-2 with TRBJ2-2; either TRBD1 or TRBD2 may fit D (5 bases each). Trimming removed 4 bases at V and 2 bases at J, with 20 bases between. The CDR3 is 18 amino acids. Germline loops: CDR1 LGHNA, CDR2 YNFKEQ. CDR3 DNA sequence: TGTGCCAGCAGCCTATCTCTTAATTTCGGGGCTAACACCGGGGAGCTGTTTTTT. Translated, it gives CASSLSLNFGANTGELFF.

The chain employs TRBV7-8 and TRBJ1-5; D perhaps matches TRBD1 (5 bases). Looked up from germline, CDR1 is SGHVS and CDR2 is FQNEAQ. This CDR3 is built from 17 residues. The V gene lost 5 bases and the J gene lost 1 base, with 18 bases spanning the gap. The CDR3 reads CASSPRGGLGSNQPQHF. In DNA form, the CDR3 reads TGTGCCAGCAGCCCTCGGGGGGGTTTGGGGAGCAATCAGCCCCAGCATTTT.